The present entry profiles one T cell receptor beta chain with its context. The entry originates in a study of blood T cell repertoires in COVID-19. Study-level information: COVID-19 samples collected from the United States, Italy and Spain covered acute and convalescent phases. T cells, B-cell-depleted T cells, or PBMCs provided the cDNA or gDNA that served as material.

As handled by the study authors: Estimation of nucleated cell counts was performed using reference gene primer amplification. The data were produced by immunoSEQ multiplex PCR, yet TCRdb's version contains in-frame clones alone and is incomplete. The DNA was the basis for D and trimming; V, J and clone size are from that table. Of 210,000 or so clones listed, roughly four fifths are singletons. In Seattle, patients joined the study during active infection and were tracked longitudinally. The CDR3 consists of 14 residues. After removal of 6 bases from V and 4 bases from J, the junction contained 7 bases not matched to a gene. The germline V gene has CDR1 LNHDA and CDR2 SQIVND (reference sequence).

This receptor was obtained from a woman aged 80 or older with COVID-19, enrolled during active disease. This chain connects TRBV19 to TRBJ1-1; 8 positions match TRBD1. Sequencing used peripheral blood. CDR3 in amino acids: CASSPRGQSTEAFF. CDR3 coding DNA: TGTGCCAGTAGCCCCAGGGGGCAGAGCACTGAAGCTTTCTTT. The full variable domain, rest sourced from reference TRBV19 and TRBJ1-1, is DGGITQSPKYLFRKEGQNVTLSCEQNLNHDAMYWYRQDPGQGLRLIYYSQIVNDFQKGDIAEGYSVSREKKESFPLTVTSAQKNPTAFYLCASSPRGQSTEAFFGQGTRLTVV.